The TCR beta chain described here comes from a study of memory CD4+ T cells and cytomegalovirus serostatus. Study-wide points: CMV serostatus prediction reached median AUC roughly 0.95, or 0.91 with US-trained model.

Original methodology: After removing out-of-frame reads, approximately 2 million distinct TCRbeta sequences remained. This table comes from immunoSEQ multiplex PCR, and its TCRdb copy is limited to in-frame clones, with some not included. V and J calls and clone size are as listed in that table; D and trimming were resolved from the DNA. The profile shows some 80,000 clones, 80% of them singletons. The sort gate was single viable CD3+CD4+CD8-CD45RO+ cells for memory CD4+ T cells. Serum IgG to CMV pp150, pp28, p38 and p52 defined serostatus. Positive selection with CD4 microbeads enriched total CD4+ T cells. The CDR3 has 17 amino acids. The germline V gene encodes CDR1 SGHVS and CDR2 FQNEAQ. V was trimmed by 4 bases and J by 3 bases, leaving 19 bases between them. This clone was counted a few times. Its antigen is unidentified.

This sequence was found in an adult in good health and CMV-seronegative. Sequenced: memory CD4+ T cells from blood. This chain links TRBV7-8 with TRBJ1-5; a possible D gene is TRBD1 (5 bases). CDR3 sequence reads: CASSSGIGDQFNQPQHF. The DNA of the CDR3 is TGTGCCAGCAGCTCCGGTATCGGGGACCAGTTCAATCAGCCCCAGCATTTT.